These T cell receptor beta chains were read from a single sample in a study of regulatory T cells in long-lasting Graves disease. TCRdb used MiXCR to reprocess the multiplex PCR reads, holding one entry per CDR3 protein. The sample has around 400,000 distinct CDR3 sequences, roughly a sixth seen once. The specimen comprised peripheral blood mononuclear cells (PBMCs), sampled at new diagnosis, from a patient treated with antithyroid drugs. The receptors come from a female donor with Graves disease. CDR3s include the opening cysteine and the closing phenylalanine or tryptophan. The order of the fields is V gene, clone size, D gene, J gene, CDR3 DNA, CDR3 protein. A D gene is named only where the DNA matches it firmly. Clone size is shown for a subset of rows, as once, few, many or a class of expanded clone.

v_gene: TRBV2; abundance: many; d_gene: -; j_gene: TRBJ1-2; CDR3nt: TGTGCCAGCAGTGATTTGACTGACGGCTATGGCTACACCTTC; CDR3aa: CASSDLTDGYGYTF
v_gene: TRBV20-1; abundance: many; d_gene: -; j_gene: TRBJ1-2; CDR3nt: TGCAGTGCTCGCCCAGCCCAAACCGGGACCTATGGCTACACCTTC; CDR3aa: CSARPAQTGTYGYTF
v_gene: TRBV6-1; abundance: many; d_gene: -; j_gene: TRBJ1-1; CDR3nt: TGTGCCAGCAGCTTCGGACACCGCGGCGAAGCTTTCTTT; CDR3aa: CASSFGHRGEAFF
v_gene: TRBV10-3; abundance: few; d_gene: TRBD2; j_gene: TRBJ2-1; CDR3nt: TGTGCCATCAGTGAGTCGGGACTAGTCGAACATGAGCAGTTCTTC; CDR3aa: CAISESGLVEHEQFF
v_gene: TRBV7-8; abundance: many; d_gene: TRBD2; j_gene: TRBJ2-1; CDR3nt: TGTGCCAGCAGCGCCGGACTAGCGGGAGGGCCCAATGAGCAGTTCTTC; CDR3aa: CASSAGLAGGPNEQFF
v_gene: TRBV7-2; abundance: many; d_gene: TRBD1; j_gene: TRBJ1-2; CDR3nt: TGTGCCAGCAGCTTAGTTCTGGGACAGGGTAACTATGGCTACACCTTC; CDR3aa: CASSLVLGQGNYGYTF
v_gene: TRBV29-1; abundance: many; d_gene: TRBD2; j_gene: TRBJ2-2; CDR3nt: TGCAGCGTCGGGACTAGCGGGAGGGCGGGCACCGGGGAGCTGTTTTTT; CDR3aa: CSVGTSGRAGTGELFF
v_gene: TRBV10-3; abundance: many; d_gene: -; j_gene: TRBJ2-5; CDR3nt: TGTGCCTCCCGGGGGAGGTGGCGCGGAAGAAGCCAAGAGACCCAGTACTTC; CDR3aa: CASRGRWRGRSQETQYF
v_gene: TRBV2; abundance: many; d_gene: -; j_gene: TRBJ1-5; CDR3nt: TGTGCCAGCAGTGCCCAGCCGCGCCTATCGCAGCCCCAGCATTTT; CDR3aa: CASSAQPRLSQPQHF
v_gene: TRBV12-3/TRBV12-4; abundance: many; d_gene: -; j_gene: TRBJ1-1; CDR3nt: TGTGCCAGCAGTTCCGCTCACGCGAACACTGAAGCTTTCTTT; CDR3aa: CASSSAHANTEAFF
v_gene: TRBV7-2; abundance: many; d_gene: -; j_gene: TRBJ2-5; CDR3nt: TGTGCCAGCAGCTCAGGCGGCAGGGTCCAAGAGACCCAGTACTTC; CDR3aa: CASSSGGRVQETQYF
v_gene: TRBV24-1; abundance: many; d_gene: TRBD2; j_gene: TRBJ2-2; CDR3nt: TGTGCCACCAGTGCCCCGGGGGGGTACACCGGGGAGCTGTTTTTT; CDR3aa: CATSAPGGYTGELFF
v_gene: TRBV12-3/TRBV12-4; abundance: many; d_gene: -; j_gene: TRBJ2-2; CDR3nt: TGTGCCAGCAGTCAGGGATCCGGGGAGCTGTTTTTT; CDR3aa: CASSQGSGELFF
v_gene: TRBV7-9; abundance: many; d_gene: -; j_gene: TRBJ1-1; CDR3nt: TGTGCCAGCAGTCTCGCTGAAGCTTTCTTT; CDR3aa: CASSLAEAFF
v_gene: TRBV25-1; abundance: -; d_gene: -; j_gene: TRBJ2-5; CDR3nt: TGTGCCAGCAGTATGACGTACCAAGAGACCCAGTACTTC; CDR3aa: CASSMTYQETQYF
v_gene: TRBV5-4; abundance: few; d_gene: TRBD2; j_gene: TRBJ2-2; CDR3nt: TGTGCCAGCAGCTTAGGACTAGCGAAGGCTAACACCGGGGAGCTGTTTTTT; CDR3aa: CASSLGLAKANTGELFF
v_gene: TRBV11-2; abundance: many; d_gene: -; j_gene: TRBJ2-3; CDR3nt: TGTGCCAGCAGCTTAAAAGGGGACGGCACAGATACGCAGTATTTT; CDR3aa: CASSLKGDGTDTQYF
v_gene: TRBV12-3/TRBV12-4; abundance: many; d_gene: TRBD2; j_gene: TRBJ2-3; CDR3nt: TGTGCCAGCAGGTCCGGGACTAGCGGGGGGAGGTTTACAGATACGCAGTATTTT; CDR3aa: CASRSGTSGGRFTDTQYF
v_gene: TRBV14; abundance: many; d_gene: -; j_gene: TRBJ2-3; CDR3nt: TGTGCCAGCAGCCACAGGACCACAGATACGCAGTATTTT; CDR3aa: CASSHRTTDTQYF
v_gene: TRBV5-4; abundance: -; d_gene: TRBD1; j_gene: TRBJ1-2; CDR3nt: TGTGCCGGCAGAGTACAGGGGGAGGGTGGCTACACCTTC; CDR3aa: CAGRVQGEGGYTF
v_gene: TRBV27; abundance: many; d_gene: -; j_gene: TRBJ2-7; CDR3nt: TGTGCCAGCGGGACGGAGAGCTCCTACGAGCAGTACTTC; CDR3aa: CASGTESSYEQYF
v_gene: TRBV11-3; abundance: few; d_gene: -; j_gene: TRBJ2-3; CDR3nt: TGTGCCAGCAGCTTCGACGGGGTGGCAGATACGCAGTATTTT; CDR3aa: CASSFDGVADTQYF
v_gene: TRBV11-3; abundance: -; d_gene: -; j_gene: TRBJ1-1; CDR3nt: TGTGCCAGCAGCCACGCCCCGGGGAGGACAGCACAATTGCCGAACACTGAAGCTTTCTTT; CDR3aa: CASSHAPGRTAQLPNTEAFF
v_gene: TRBV20-1; abundance: -; d_gene: -; j_gene: TRBJ1-2; CDR3nt: TGCAGTGCGAAACGGGGCCGCGGCTACACCTTC; CDR3aa: CSAKRGRGYTF
v_gene: TRBV15; abundance: many; d_gene: -; j_gene: TRBJ1-1; CDR3nt: TGTGCCACCACATGGGTTAGGAGCGACACTGAAGCTTTCTTT; CDR3aa: CATTWVRSDTEAFF
v_gene: TRBV11-3; abundance: many; d_gene: -; j_gene: TRBJ2-2; CDR3nt: TGTGCCAGCAGCTTTAGCCAGGGCACCGGGGAGCTGTTTTTT; CDR3aa: CASSFSQGTGELFF
v_gene: TRBV7-2; abundance: many; d_gene: -; j_gene: TRBJ1-3; CDR3nt: TGTGCCAGCAGCTTGATCGAGTCCGGGAATGGAAACACCATATATTTT; CDR3aa: CASSLIESGNGNTIYF
v_gene: TRBV7-3; abundance: -; d_gene: -; j_gene: TRBJ2-3; CDR3nt: TGTGCCAGCAGGAAGGGCGTGAAAGATACGCAGTATTTT; CDR3aa: CASRKGVKDTQYF
v_gene: TRBV5-4; abundance: many; d_gene: TRBD2; j_gene: TRBJ2-3; CDR3nt: TGTGCCAGCAGCCCGGTTGGACTAGCGGCCGATACGCAGTATTTT; CDR3aa: CASSPVGLAADTQYF
v_gene: TRBV9; abundance: few; d_gene: TRBD1; j_gene: TRBJ2-7; CDR3nt: TGTGCCAGCAGCGTGGGGACAGGGGGCCTTCAAGAGCAGTACTTC; CDR3aa: CASSVGTGGLQEQYF
v_gene: TRBV6-1; abundance: few; d_gene: TRBD2; j_gene: TRBJ2-3; CDR3nt: TGTGCCAGCATGGCGGGAGCTTCCGATACGCAGTATTTT; CDR3aa: CASMAGASDTQYF
v_gene: TRBV20-1; abundance: many; d_gene: -; j_gene: TRBJ2-1; CDR3nt: TGCAGTGCTCCTCCCTCCGTAGGGGGCAATGAGCAGTTCTTC; CDR3aa: CSAPPSVGGNEQFF
v_gene: TRBV12-3/TRBV12-4; abundance: many; d_gene: TRBD1; j_gene: TRBJ2-2; CDR3nt: TGTGCCAGCAGTTCTACCGGGACAGGGGAAGGGGGGGAGCTGTTTTTT; CDR3aa: CASSSTGTGEGGELFF
v_gene: TRBV5-1; abundance: -; d_gene: -; j_gene: TRBJ2-1; CDR3nt: TGCGCCAGCAGCTTGGAGACTAGGGGCGGCAATGAGCAGTTCTTC; CDR3aa: CASSLETRGGNEQFF
v_gene: TRBV4-1; abundance: -; d_gene: TRBD2; j_gene: TRBJ2-7; CDR3nt: TGCGCCAGCAGCCCGGGGACTAGCGGGAGGGGTGGAGAGCAGTACTTC; CDR3aa: CASSPGTSGRGGEQYF
v_gene: TRBV5-5; abundance: -; d_gene: TRBD1; j_gene: TRBJ1-4; CDR3nt: TGTGCCAGCAGCTCAGCGGGACAGGGGGGAGTTCGGCGTGAAAAACTGTTTTTT; CDR3aa: CASSSAGQGGVRREKLFF
v_gene: TRBV10-2; abundance: few; d_gene: TRBD2; j_gene: TRBJ2-7; CDR3nt: TGCGCCAGCAGATATGAACTAGCGGGGTCCTACGAGCAGTACTTC; CDR3aa: CASRYELAGSYEQYF
v_gene: TRBV12-3/TRBV12-4; abundance: many; d_gene: TRBD1; j_gene: TRBJ1-1; CDR3nt: TGTGCCAGCAGTTCCGGGACAGGCAACCAGAACACTGAAGCTTTCTTT; CDR3aa: CASSSGTGNQNTEAFF
v_gene: TRBV4-1; abundance: few; d_gene: -; j_gene: TRBJ2-4; CDR3nt: TGCGCCAGCAGCCAAGCTCCGCAGGGGGGCCAAAACATTCAGTACTTC; CDR3aa: CASSQAPQGGQNIQYF
v_gene: TRBV6-1; abundance: -; d_gene: TRBD1; j_gene: TRBJ1-5; CDR3nt: TGTGCCAGCTGTGAGGACAGGGTCGCGTGTGGCAATCAGCCCCAGCATTTT; CDR3aa: CASCEDRVACGNQPQHF
v_gene: TRBV19; abundance: -; d_gene: -; j_gene: TRBJ1-1; CDR3nt: TGTGCCAGTAGTTCTCTCCGGGCGGACTTGAACACTGAAGCTTTCTTT; CDR3aa: CASSSLRADLNTEAFF
v_gene: TRBV20-1; abundance: many; d_gene: -; j_gene: TRBJ2-3; CDR3nt: TGCAGTGCCGACCTCGGTGAGATATTGGATACGCAGTATTTT; CDR3aa: CSADLGEILDTQYF
v_gene: TRBV7-2; abundance: many; d_gene: -; j_gene: TRBJ1-3; CDR3nt: TGTGCCAGCAGCTTAAGGGGAAACACCATATATTTT; CDR3aa: CASSLRGNTIYF
v_gene: TRBV6-1; abundance: many; d_gene: -; j_gene: TRBJ2-7; CDR3nt: TGTGCCAGCAAAGAGGGGATGACCTACGAGCAGTACTTC; CDR3aa: CASKEGMTYEQYF
v_gene: TRBV28; abundance: few; d_gene: TRBD1; j_gene: TRBJ2-7; CDR3nt: TGTGCCAGCAGTCCCACCTGGGACAGAGTAGAACCAACCTACTCCTACGAGCAGTACTTC; CDR3aa: CASSPTWDRVEPTYSYEQYF
v_gene: TRBV9; abundance: few; d_gene: -; j_gene: TRBJ2-3; CDR3nt: TGTGCCAGCAGCGTAGGACAGGGGATTGCTAGCGGGAGCACAGATACGCAGTATTTT; CDR3aa: CASSVGQGIASGSTDTQYF
v_gene: TRBV7-2; abundance: many; d_gene: -; j_gene: TRBJ1-1; CDR3nt: TGTGCCAGCAGCCCGGACAGTTTCTCCACTGAAGCTTTCTTT; CDR3aa: CASSPDSFSTEAFF
v_gene: TRBV19; abundance: many; d_gene: -; j_gene: TRBJ1-1; CDR3nt: TGTGCCAGTAGTCACAGGGTCGCTAACACTGAAGCTTTCTTT; CDR3aa: CASSHRVANTEAFF
v_gene: TRBV18; abundance: many; d_gene: -; j_gene: TRBJ1-1; CDR3nt: TGTGCCAGCTCACCGATAGACAACACTGAAGCTTTCTTT; CDR3aa: CASSPIDNTEAFF
v_gene: TRBV6-1; abundance: few; d_gene: -; j_gene: TRBJ1-6; CDR3nt: TGTGCCAGCAGACGGGACCTATTCTCACCCCTCCACTTT; CDR3aa: CASRRDLFSPLHF
v_gene: TRBV7-2; abundance: many; d_gene: TRBD1; j_gene: TRBJ1-2; CDR3nt: TGTGCCAGCAGCTTAGGAGGGGGCGGCGGCTACACCTTC; CDR3aa: CASSLGGGGGYTF